The entry below gives a single TCR beta chain sequence along with its context. Its antigen remains unknown. These data belong to a study of T cells in Graves' hyperthyroidism and ophthalmopathy. The germline CDR1 and CDR2 sequences are SNHLY and FYNNEI. The CDR3 runs to 16 residues. Trimming took 8 bases from V and 7 from J, leaving 26 bases between them. Researchers took RNA transcripts and amplified the TCR beta CDR3 regions from them. Researchers ran a first-round RT-PCR on the TCR CDR3 using the HTBI primer set. TCRdb used MiXCR to reprocess the multiplex PCR reads, holding one entry per CDR3 protein. The table has 500,000 to 750,000 distinct CDR3 sequences, 13% to 15% seen once. Overall study results and limits: Prediction of ophthalmopathy progression came a median 6.5 months pre-onset. In blood, most of the thyroid clonotypes expanded above 0.001 were also present.

Sequencing used blood. The sequence was collected from a woman aged 18-29 years with Graves' ophthalmopathy. This chain links TRBV2 with TRBJ2-5, with a possible D match to TRBD2 (5 bases). This CDR3 reads CASGRGSTSTERTQYF. CDR3 bases: TGTGCCAGCGGGAGAGGCTCCACTTCTACCGAGAGGACCCAGTACTTC.